This section outlines one T cell receptor beta chain sequence together with its context. As yet, its antigen is unknown. The data were obtained in a study of blood T cells in healthy people across ages. Study observations and caveats: It was the long-lived donors that had more naive CD4+ cells and higher diversity than aged donors.

A sample-barcoded 5' primer and a J-beta primer mix were used in a second PCR of roughly 6 to 11 cycles. Every cDNA molecule carried a tag from a template-switch adaptor bearing 12 random nucleotides. One entry per CDR3 protein, called by TCRdb with MiXCR from the 5' RACE reads. Of more than 450,000 distinct CDR3 sequences in the sample, about 29% were seen once. Peripheral blood from each donor was collected in a volume of 8.5 to 10 milliliters. The CDR3 sequence is 16 residues long. CDR1 is SGDLS, CDR2 YYNGEE, per germline. These sequences were also reported in another study, on T cells of mothers and their children. That source adds: The study recruited a few healthy Caucasian mothers and their six children as donors.

The V and J genes are TRBV9 and TRBJ2-1, with D tentatively TRBD1 (6 bases). TRBJ2-7 matches the DNA end more closely, so the J call is doubtful. Sequenced sample: blood. This TCR derives from a boy aged 2-15 years in good health. CDR3 nucleotide sequence: TGTGCCAGCAACGCGCAACCGACAGGTAGCTCCTACGAGCAGTACTTC. It yields the protein CASNAQPTGSSYEQYF.